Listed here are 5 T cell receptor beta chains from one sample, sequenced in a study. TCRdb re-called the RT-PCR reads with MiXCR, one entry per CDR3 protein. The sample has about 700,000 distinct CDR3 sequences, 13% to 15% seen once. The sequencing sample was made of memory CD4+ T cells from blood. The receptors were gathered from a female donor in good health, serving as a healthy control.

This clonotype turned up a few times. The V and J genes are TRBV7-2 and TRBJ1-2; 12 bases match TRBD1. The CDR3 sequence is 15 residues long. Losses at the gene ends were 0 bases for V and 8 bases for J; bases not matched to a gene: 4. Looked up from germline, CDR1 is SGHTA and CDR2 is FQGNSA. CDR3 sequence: CASSLAGQGAGGYTF. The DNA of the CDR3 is TGTGCCAGCAGCTTAGCGGGACAGGGGGCGGGAGGCTACACCTTC.

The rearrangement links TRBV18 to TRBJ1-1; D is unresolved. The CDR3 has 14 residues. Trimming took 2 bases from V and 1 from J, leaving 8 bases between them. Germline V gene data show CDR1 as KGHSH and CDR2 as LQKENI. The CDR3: CASSPAVRNTEAFF. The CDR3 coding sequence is TGTGCCAGCTCACCAGCAGTGAGGAACACTGAAGCTTTCTTT.

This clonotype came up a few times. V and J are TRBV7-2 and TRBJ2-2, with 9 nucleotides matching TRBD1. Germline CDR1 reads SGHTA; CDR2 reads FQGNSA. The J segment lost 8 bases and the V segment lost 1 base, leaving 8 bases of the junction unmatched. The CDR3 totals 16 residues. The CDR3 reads CASSLVPNRGQGELFF. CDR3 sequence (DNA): TGTGCCAGCAGCTTAGTCCCAAACAGGGGGCAGGGGGAGCTGTTTTTT.

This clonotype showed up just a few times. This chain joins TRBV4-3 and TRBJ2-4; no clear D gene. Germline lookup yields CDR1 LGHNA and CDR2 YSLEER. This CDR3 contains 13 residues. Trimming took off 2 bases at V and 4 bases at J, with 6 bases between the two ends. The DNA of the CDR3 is TGCGCCAGCAGCCAACCCGGGAAAAACATTCAGTACTTC. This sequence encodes CASSQPGKNIQYF.

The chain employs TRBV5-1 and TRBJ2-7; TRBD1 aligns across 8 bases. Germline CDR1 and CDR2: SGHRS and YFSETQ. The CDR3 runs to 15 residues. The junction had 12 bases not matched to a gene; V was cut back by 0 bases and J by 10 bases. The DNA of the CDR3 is TGCGCCAGCAGCTTGGATTTGAGACAGGGGATTTTTCAGTACTTC. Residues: CASSLDLRQGIFQYF. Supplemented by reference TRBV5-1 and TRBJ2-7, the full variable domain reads KAGVTQTPRYLIKTRGQQVTLSCSPISGHRSVSWYQQTPGQGLQFLFEYFSETQRNKGNFPGRFSGRQFSNSRSEMNVSTLELGDSALYLCASSLDLRQGIFQYFGPGTRLTVT.